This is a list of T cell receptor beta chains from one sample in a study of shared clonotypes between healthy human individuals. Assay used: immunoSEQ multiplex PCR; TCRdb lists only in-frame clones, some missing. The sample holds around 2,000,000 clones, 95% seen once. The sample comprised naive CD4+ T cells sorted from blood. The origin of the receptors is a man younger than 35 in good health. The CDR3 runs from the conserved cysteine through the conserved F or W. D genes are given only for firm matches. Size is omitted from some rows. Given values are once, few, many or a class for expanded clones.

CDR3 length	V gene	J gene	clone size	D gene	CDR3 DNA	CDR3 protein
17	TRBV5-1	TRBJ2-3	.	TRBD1	TGCGCCAGCAGCCTCGGACGGACAGGGGACATTAGGGATACGCAGTATTTT	CASSLGRTGDIRDTQYF
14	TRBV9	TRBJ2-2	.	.	TGTGCCAGCAGCCTGGGTGGGAACACCGGGGAGCTGTTTTTT	CASSLGGNTGELFF
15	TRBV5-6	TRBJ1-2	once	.	TGTGCCAGCAGCTTTACGGGATTTTTCGTTGATGGCTACACCTTC	CASSFTGFFVDGYTF
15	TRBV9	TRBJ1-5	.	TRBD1	TGTGCCAGCAGCCTGGGACAGGGAAGCAATCAGCCCCAGCATTTT	CASSLGQGSNQPQHF
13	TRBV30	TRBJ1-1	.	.	TGTGCCTGGACCCAACCCGGGAACACTGAAGCTTTCTTT	CAWTQPGNTEAFF
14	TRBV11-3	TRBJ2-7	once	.	TGTGCCAGCAGTTCACCCGGGTCCCCCTTTGTGCAGTACTTC	CASSSPGSPFVQYF
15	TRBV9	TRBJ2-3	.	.	TGTGCCAGCAGCGTAGTCGGGGCAGTCACAGATACGCAGTATTTT	CASSVVGAVTDTQYF
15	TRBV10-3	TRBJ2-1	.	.	TGTGCCATCAGTGGCGGGTCTGAAGCGTACAATGAGCAGTTCTTC	CAISGGSEAYNEQFF
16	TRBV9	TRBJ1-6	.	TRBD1	TGTGCCAGCAGCGTAGCTGACAGGGGAAGGAATTCACCCCTCCACTTT	CASSVADRGRNSPLHF
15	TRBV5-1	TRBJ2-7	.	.	TGCGCCAGCATTGAAGACCGAGGAGGGGGCTACGAGCAGTACTTC	CASIEDRGGGYEQYF
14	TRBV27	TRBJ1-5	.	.	TGTGCCAGCAGTTTATCGGGGCAATGGCAGCCCCAGCATTTT	CASSLSGQWQPQHF
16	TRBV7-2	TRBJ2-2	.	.	TGTGCCAGCAGCACGAGGGGAGTTGGAGCGACCGGGGAGCTGTTTTTT	CASSTRGVGATGELFF
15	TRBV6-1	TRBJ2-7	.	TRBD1	TGTGCCAGCAGTGAGCGCCGGGACAGGGGCAACGAGCAGTACTTC	CASSERRDRGNEQYF
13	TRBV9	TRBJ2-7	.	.	TGTGCCAGCAGCGGTAACAGGGCGGACGAGCAGTACTTC	CASSGNRADEQYF
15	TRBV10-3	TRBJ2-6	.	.	TGTGCCATCACCGGACAGAACTCTGGGGCCAACGTCCTGACTTTC	CAITGQNSGANVLTF
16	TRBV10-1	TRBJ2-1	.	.	TGCGCCAGCAGTGAGTCTACCTTAGGGGCCTACAATGAGCAGTTCTTC	CASSESTLGAYNEQFF
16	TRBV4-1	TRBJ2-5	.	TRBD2	TGCGCCAGCAGCCAAGATGGGGGACTAGCTAGGGAGACCCAGTACTTC	CASSQDGGLARETQYF
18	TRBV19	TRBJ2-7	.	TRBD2	TGTGCCAGTACTTCACGGGCTAGCGGGAGGACTATTCCTTACGAGCAGTACTTC	CASTSRASGRTIPYEQYF
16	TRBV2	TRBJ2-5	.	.	TGTGCCAGCATTGAACCCCGCAGGGTGGAGGGCGAGACCCAGTACTTC	CASIEPRRVEGETQYF
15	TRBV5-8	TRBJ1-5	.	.	TGTGCCAGCAGCTTGGAGGTCCAGGGTAGGGAGCCCCAGCATTTT	CASSLEVQGREPQHF
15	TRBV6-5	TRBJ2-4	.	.	TGTGCCAGCAGTTACAGGGAATTGGGCAAAAACATTCAGTACTTC	CASSYRELGKNIQYF
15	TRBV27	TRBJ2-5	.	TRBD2	TGTGCCAGCAGGGGCCCGGGACTACCTTTAGAGACCCAGTACTTC	CASRGPGLPLETQYF
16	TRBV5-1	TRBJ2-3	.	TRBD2	TGCGCCAGCAGCTTCGGAGGGACTAGCGCAACAGATACGCAGTATTTT	CASSFGGTSATDTQYF
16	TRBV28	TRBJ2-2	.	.	TGTGCCAGCATTTCGGGAGGGACAGCGAACACCGGGGAGCTGTTTTTT	CASISGGTANTGELFF
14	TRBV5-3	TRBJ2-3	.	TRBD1	TGTGCCAGAAGCTTGGCCTCAGGGGGACGTACGCAGTATTTT	CARSLASGGRTQYF
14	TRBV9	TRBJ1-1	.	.	TGTGCCAGCGGGAGGTCAGGGGAGGGCACTGAAGCTTTCTTT	CASGRSGEGTEAFF
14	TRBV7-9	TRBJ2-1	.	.	TGTGCCAGCAGCTTAGCAGGGCAGGACAATGAGCAGTTCTTC	CASSLAGQDNEQFF
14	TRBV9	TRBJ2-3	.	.	TGTGCCAGCAGCGCTGGACGGGGCACAGATACGCAGTATTTT	CASSAGRGTDTQYF
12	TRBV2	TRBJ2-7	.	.	TGTGCCAGCACGCTCCGGGACTACGAGCAGTACTTC	CASTLRDYEQYF
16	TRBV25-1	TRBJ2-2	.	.	TGTGCCAGCAGTCGCGTTCAGGGCGCGAACACCGGGGAGCTGTTTTTT	CASSRVQGANTGELFF
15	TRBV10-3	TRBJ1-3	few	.	TGTGCCATCAGTGATGGCACTAGCTCTGGAAACACCATATATTTT	CAISDGTSSGNTIYF
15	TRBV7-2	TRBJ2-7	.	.	TGTGCCAGCAGCTTAGGCGAATCGAATACCTACGAGCAGTACTTC	CASSLGESNTYEQYF
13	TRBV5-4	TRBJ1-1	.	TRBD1	TGTGCCAGCAGCTTGGAACAGGGGGCACGAGCTTTCTTT	CASSLEQGARAFF
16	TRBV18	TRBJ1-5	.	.	TGTGCCAGCTCACCCCGTGACACGGAGGGCAATCAGCCCCAGCATTTT	CASSPRDTEGNQPQHF
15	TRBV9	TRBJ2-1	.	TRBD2	TGTGCCAGCAGCGTAGAACTAGCGACCTACAATGAGCAGTTCTTC	CASSVELATYNEQFF
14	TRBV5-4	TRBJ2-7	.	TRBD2	TGTGCCAGCAGTAAGCTAGCGGGAGGGAAAGAGCAGTACTTC	CASSKLAGGKEQYF
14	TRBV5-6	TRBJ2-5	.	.	TGTGCCAGCAGCTTGGTAGGGCTCCAAGAGACCCAGTACTTC	CASSLVGLQETQYF
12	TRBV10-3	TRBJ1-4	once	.	TGTGCCATCAGTGATAGCCGTGAAAAACTGTTTTTT	CAISDSREKLFF
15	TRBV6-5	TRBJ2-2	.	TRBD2	TGTGCCAGCAGCGGGGGGACCTTGAACACCGGGGAGCTGTTTTTT	CASSGGTLNTGELFF
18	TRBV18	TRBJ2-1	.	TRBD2	TGTGCCAGCTCACCAATAGCGGGAGGCCCTACTTCCTACAATGAGCAGTTCTTC	CASSPIAGGPTSYNEQFF